The rows below give T cell receptor beta chains drawn from one sample of a study of control samples from healthy donors and cancer patients. The method was immunoSEQ multiplex PCR; TCRdb's version includes in-frame clones alone and lacks a portion of them. The sample contains over 85,000 clones, about four fifths of which appear only once. The sample consisted of PBMCs. All receptors derive from a man between 65 and 79 years old with lung cancer. Both conserved end residues are part of each CDR3. D genes are given only for firm matches. Clone size, where shown, is once, few, many, or a class for clones that have expanded.

TRBV30	.	.	TRBJ2-7	TGTGCCTGGAGTCATGGACAGCTCTACGAGCAGTACTTC	CAWSHGQLYEQYF
TRBV29-1	.	.	TRBJ1-2	TGCAGCGCAGATACTTCAGGGCGAGGCTACACCTTC	CSADTSGRGYTF
TRBV9	.	.	TRBJ1-1	TGTGCCAGCAGCGTAGTCGCCGACAGACGCACTGAAGCTTTCTTT	CASSVVADRRTEAFF
TRBV28	.	.	TRBJ2-7	TGTGCCAGCAGTGGGGGGCCCTACGAGCAGTACTTC	CASSGGPYEQYF
TRBV5-4	.	.	TRBJ2-5	TGTGCCAGCAGCCGCGGAGGGGGGGGCCTCTTGGAGACCCAGTACTTC	CASSRGGGGLLETQYF
TRBV3-1/TRBV3-2	.	TRBD2	TRBJ2-5	TGTGCCAGCAGCCTGGGGGGGCTAGCGGGGAAAGAGACCCAGTACTTC	CASSLGGLAGKETQYF
TRBV28	once	.	TRBJ1-2	TGTGCCAGCAGATCGGACGGGAACGTTGGTGGCTACACCTTC	CASRSDGNVGGYTF
TRBV29-1	.	.	TRBJ1-4	TGCAGCGTTGAAGAACACGAGGTTAATGAAAAACTGTTTTTT	CSVEEHEVNEKLFF
TRBV5-4	.	TRBD1	TRBJ1-5	TGTGCCAGCAGTACAGGGGGCGGCGAGCCCCAGCATTTT	CASSTGGGEPQHF
TRBV19	.	.	TRBJ2-2	TGTGCCAGTAGTATAGATAATATGTGGACAGTCAAGGGGGAGCTGTTTTTT	CASSIDNMWTVKGELFF
TRBV15	.	TRBD1	TRBJ2-1	TGTGCCACCAGCAGAGATATACAGGGGGCGTCTAATGAGCAGTTCTTC	CATSRDIQGASNEQFF
TRBV27	.	.	TRBJ2-7	TGTGCCAGCAGTTTACCGGGACTGATCTACGAGCAGTACTTC	CASSLPGLIYEQYF
TRBV30	.	.	TRBJ1-4	TGTGCCTGGAATACAGGGCTACGTGAAAAACTGTTTTTT	CAWNTGLREKLFF
TRBV6-5	.	TRBD1	TRBJ1-2	TGTGCCAGCATTGGGGTAGGGGGCATGTTAGGCTACACCTTC	CASIGVGGMLGYTF
TRBV11-2	few	TRBD1	TRBJ2-7	TGTGCCAGCAGCTTGGGGCAGGGGGCTCTATACGAGCAGTACTTC	CASSLGQGALYEQYF
TRBV5-8	.	.	TRBJ2-5	TGTGCCAGCAGCCCGGAGGCCGCCCGAGTAGAGACCCAGTACTTC	CASSPEAARVETQYF
TRBV7-9	.	TRBD1	TRBJ2-7	TGTGCCAGCAGCTATGGCTGGCGGGACAGGGTTTACCACGAGCAGTACTTC	CASSYGWRDRVYHEQYF
TRBV6-5	.	.	TRBJ1-1	TGTGCCAGCAGCCCAACGCAGGGGCGGAACACTGAAGCTTTCTTT	CASSPTQGRNTEAFF
TRBV18	many	TRBD1	TRBJ1-2	TGTGCCAGCTCACCGACGGGACAGGGTTTCTACACCTTC	CASSPTGQGFYTF
TRBV27	.	.	TRBJ1-6	TGTGCCAGCAGTTTATCGATGAGCTCCTATAATTCACCCCTCCACTTT	CASSLSMSSYNSPLHF
TRBV1	few	.	TRBJ1-2	TGCACCAGCCCAACGCGGGAAGGTTTATGTGGCTACACCTTC	CTSPTREGLCGYTF
TRBV10-3	.	.	TRBJ1-2	TGTGCCATCAGTGAAACCGGGAATGGCTACACCTTC	CAISETGNGYTF
TRBV9	few	TRBD1	TRBJ1-5	TGTGCCAGCAGCTCCCAGGGGGGCGCGAATCAGCCCCAGCATTTT	CASSSQGGANQPQHF
TRBV6-5	once	.	TRBJ2-1	TGTGCCAGCAGAGACCACAATGAGCAGTTCTTC	CASRDHNEQFF
TRBV4-2	.	.	TRBJ2-3	TGTGCCAGCAGCCAGACAGGAGCCACAGATACGCAGTATTTT	CASSQTGATDTQYF
TRBV6-5	.	TRBD1	TRBJ1-4	TGTGCCAGCGGGGACAGGGTGTCTGAAAAACTGTTTTTT	CASGDRVSEKLFF
TRBV19	.	.	TRBJ2-3	TGTGCCAGTAGTATCGTTGGGGCCAACACAGATACGCAGTATTTT	CASSIVGANTDTQYF
TRBV23-1	.	.	TRBJ2-2	TGCGCCAGCAGTCACTCCTTCCTGTACCGGGACGGTCAGGTCGGGGAGCTGTTTTTT	CASSHSFLYRDGQVGELFF
TRBV12-5	.	TRBD1	TRBJ1-4	TGTGCTAGTGGTCTCCGACAGGGAAACGGTGAAAAACTGTTTTTT	CASGLRQGNGEKLFF
TRBV5-6	.	.	TRBJ1-4	TGTGCCAGCAGCTTGGGAGGGCCAGTCAATAATGAAAAACTGTTTTTT	CASSLGGPVNNEKLFF
TRBV3-1/TRBV3-2	.	.	TRBJ1-5	TGTGCCAGCAGCCAAGAGCTCTACCGAATAATGTGGGTGCAGCCCCAGCATTTT	CASSQELYRIMWVQPQHF
TRBV27	.	.	TRBJ2-2	TGTGCCAGCAGTTTAGAGGGTTGGAACACCGGGGAGCTGTTTTTT	CASSLEGWNTGELFF
TRBV18	.	.	TRBJ2-1	TGTGCCAGCTCACCTCAGGAATACAATGAGCAGTTCTTC	CASSPQEYNEQFF
TRBV10-2	once	TRBD2	TRBJ2-1	TGCGCCAGCAGTCAGACTAGCGGGGGGGGCTACTACAATGAGCAGTTCTTC	CASSQTSGGGYYNEQFF
TRBV30	.	.	TRBJ2-5	TGTGCCTGGAGTTTCTCACCTCGGTGGGACGAGACCCAGTACTTC	CAWSFSPRWDETQYF
TRBV5-1	.	TRBD1	TRBJ2-1	TGCGCCAGCAGCTTCCGGGACAGGGCCCATGAGCAGTTCTTC	CASSFRDRAHEQFF
TRBV11-2	.	TRBD1	TRBJ2-1	TGTGCCAGCAGGCGGCCGGGACAGGGTTTATACTCTCGGGTCAATGAGCAGTTCTTC	CASRRPGQGLYSRVNEQFF
TRBV10-3	few	.	TRBJ2-1	TGTGCCATCAGTGAGTCCGTCGGGGGATCCCAGTTCTTC	CAISESVGGSQFF
TRBV7-3	.	.	TRBJ2-7	TGTGCCAGCAGCTTAAATGCAGGGTTGAGCGAGCAGTACTTC	CASSLNAGLSEQYF
TRBV6-1	.	.	TRBJ1-2	TGTGCCAGCAGTGATGGCGTCAGGGCTAATGGCTACACCTTC	CASSDGVRANGYTF
TRBV7-3	.	TRBD1	TRBJ2-3	TGTGCCAGCAGCCAAGATGCCGGACAGGGGGCTTATACGCAGTATTTT	CASSQDAGQGAYTQYF
TRBV6-1	.	TRBD1	TRBJ1-5	TGTGCCAGCAGTGGCCGGGACAGGGGCCTGAATCAGCCCCAGCATTTT	CASSGRDRGLNQPQHF
TRBV3-1/TRBV3-2	.	.	TRBJ2-2	TGTGCCAGCAGCCAAGATGCGGGGCCCGGGGAGCTGTTTTTT	CASSQDAGPGELFF
TRBV2	.	.	TRBJ1-5	TGTGCCAGCAATGAAGGAAATCAGCCCCAGCATTTT	CASNEGNQPQHF
TRBV9	.	.	TRBJ1-2	TGTGCCAGCAGCGTAGATGGGTTAAACTATGGCTACACCTTC	CASSVDGLNYGYTF
TRBV5-4	.	TRBD1	TRBJ2-7	TGTGCCAGCAGCTCCCGGACAGGGAGCTCCTACGAGCAGTACTTC	CASSSRTGSSYEQYF
TRBV5-1	.	.	TRBJ1-4	TGCGCCAGCAGCTTTAGAAGGGGGATCGCTAATGAAAAACTGTTTTTT	CASSFRRGIANEKLFF
TRBV27	.	.	TRBJ1-2	TGTGCCAGCGGGATTACAGGAAAAGCTAACTATGGCTACACCTTC	CASGITGKANYGYTF
TRBV5-5	.	.	TRBJ2-2	TGTGCCAGCAGCCTGGGTGGATTCACCGGGGAGCTGTTTTTT	CASSLGGFTGELFF
TRBV3-1/TRBV3-2	few	.	TRBJ2-7	TGTGCCAGCAGCCCTTACTCGGACAGTTCCTCCGAGCAGTACTTC	CASSPYSDSSSEQYF
TRBV4-3	.	.	TRBJ2-6	TGCGCCAGCAGCCAAGATAAGAGCTCTGGGGCCAACGTCCTGACTTTC	CASSQDKSSGANVLTF
TRBV9	once	.	TRBJ1-1	TGTGCCAGCAGCACCGGATTTCTGGGAAACACTGAAGCTTTCTTT	CASSTGFLGNTEAFF
TRBV9	few	.	TRBJ1-3	TGTGCCAGCAGCGTCGGGACGCTCGGAAACACCATATATTTT	CASSVGTLGNTIYF
TRBV5-6	.	TRBD1	TRBJ2-7	TGTGCCAGCAGAGACAGGGGCCTCTACGAGCAGTACTTC	CASRDRGLYEQYF
TRBV10-3	.	.	TRBJ1-1	TGTGCCACCACAGAGGGGAACACTGAAGCTTTCTTT	CATTEGNTEAFF
TRBV4-1	.	TRBD1	TRBJ2-5	TGCGCCAGCAGCCGGGACGGGACAGGGGTTTTGGAGACCCAGTACTTC	CASSRDGTGVLETQYF
TRBV2	.	.	TRBJ2-7	TGTGCCAGCAGTGTAGTGGACAGTTTCGAGCAGTACTTC	CASSVVDSFEQYF
TRBV2	.	TRBD1	TRBJ2-4	TGTGCCTGCGGGACAGGGGGCGTTGGGCCAACCAGGAACATTCAGTACTTC	CACGTGGVGPTRNIQYF